This entry describes one T cell receptor (beta chain). The antigen this receptor binds is unknown. Base qualities are not provided; no much larger clone lies one nucleotide away. From the cysteine up to the phenylalanine, the CDR3 has a length of 17 residues. Of the read, only the CDR3 DNA is kept; its 51 bases are in frame from base 1. After removal of 10 bases from V and 1 base from J, the junction retains 14 bases not matched to a gene. The germline V gene (reference sequence) specifies SEHNR as CDR1 and FQNEAQ as CDR2. These data come from a study of blood T cells in healthy people across ages (dated by TCRdb to about 2015). In the study overall: Template switching captured roughly one uniquely barcoded TCR beta cDNA molecule per two T cells in model experiments. The study measured age-related changes in TCR beta repertoire diversity using deep sequencing normalized with unique cDNA molecular identifiers. Donors were grouped into four age groups: young (average approximately 16 years), middle-aged (39), aged (roughly 67) and long-lived (about 90). Two additional independent replicas of 1 million unique cDNA reads from the same blood draw were analyzed for two donors (one aged 18 to 30 and one aged 80 or older).

The 40 or so donors, aged 6 to 90 years, were systemically healthy Caucasian individuals from Russia. Each donor gave ten milliliters of peripheral blood, collected into EDTA-treated Vacutainer tubes. Ficoll-Paque density-gradient centrifugation was used to isolate PBMCs, with at least 7 million per sample. Total RNA, at least 6 micrograms per sample, was extracted from PBMCs with Trizol reagent. For every donor, flow cytometry on a PBMC aliquot measured the percentage of naive CD45RAhigh/CD27high T cells. Library creation used 5' RACE. The data were produced on an Illumina HiSeq 2500. The second PCR ran for about 7 to 11 cycles and used a J-beta primer mix along with a sample-barcoded 5' primer. Each TCR beta cDNA molecule received a unique molecular identifier from a template-switch 5' adaptor carrying 12 random nucleotides. Each sample yielded at least 2.5 million CDR3-containing paired-end reads. First-strand cDNA was synthesized from all RNA with the Mint cDNA synthesis kit, primed by a TRBC-specific oligonucleotide. Following uracil-DNA glycosylase treatment, all cDNA underwent a first 18-cycle PCR with the universal primers M1SS and BC2_uni_R. In the authors' own workflow: Normalization of each sample was performed by random selection of 1 million high-quality reads, each carrying a distinct molecular identifier. Reads sharing molecular identifiers were discarded rather than binned into consensus sequences. MiTCR, set to a Q25 quality threshold and the strictest error-elimination algorithm, was used for CDR3 identification, clonotype clustering and error correction. A nonparametric unseen species model using Euler transformation provided a lower-bound estimate of total TCR beta diversity. Starting from the raw public reads, TCRdb applied fastp trimming at Q25, assembled clones with MiXCR and retained in-frame beta chains. For every CDR3 protein sequence, its rows merge into one entry that carries the most common genes and DNA. For this entry, the V and J calls and clone size follow TCRdb and not the study's own pipeline. The sample table contains 600,000 to 900,000 distinct CDR3 sequences; only one count was recorded for about a quarter of them. The ten largest clonotypes hold 3% of the sample.

The research as a whole found: Because the CMV infection status of the donors was unknown, age-related changes in expanded clonotypes may potentially have been confounded. As age increased, observed TCR beta diversity per million T cells dropped in a roughly linear way, and a significant reduction was already evident by age about 40. Since profiling was done on bulk unsorted PBMCs, naive and antigen-experienced compartments could not be conclusively compared. Compared with the aged group, the long-lived group had more naive CD4+ T cells, fewer expanded clones and increased TCR diversity, suggesting age selection. Estimates of total diversity from one million sequenced T cells were regarded as lower bounds and underestimates. Observed TCR beta diversity correlated strongly with the percentage of naive T cells measured by flow cytometry.

The same sample was also used in a study of T cells of mothers and their children. The second investigation adds: Nine systemically healthy Caucasian individuals served as donors, namely three mothers together with their six children. cDNA synthesis used all of the extracted RNA, with around 1.5 ug of RNA in each 15 ul reaction. In the second PCR, the M1S primer added sample barcodes and 2-4 random nucleotides. Over 8 million TCR beta CDR3 reads came from each mother, compared with several million reads from each child. TCR recombination output is similarly shaped by thymic selection in related and unrelated pairs, with a minor effect exerted by inherited differences. Normalized repertoire overlap was always found to be slightly, but never significantly, higher in related mother-child pairs than in unrelated mother-child pairs. With a sensitivity of about 100 clones per million clonotypes, no persistent microchimeric T cell clones were detected. Deep NGS was used in the study to compare the TCR beta repertoires of mothers and children and to look for features that separate related mother-child pairs from unrelated individuals. Mothers averaged roughly 40 +/- 4 years of age and children averaged around 11 +/- 4 years. After adapter ligation with NEBNext reagents, the libraries were sequenced on Illumina HiSeq 2000 with 100+100 nt paired-end reads. To prevent cross-contamination, the mother and child libraries were prepared one month apart and sequenced in separate runs. For each donor, somewhere between roughly 450,000 and 2,100,000 distinct TCR beta clonotypes were identified. Naive TCR beta clonotypes were estimated from low-frequency clonotypes matched to each donor's FACS-determined naive share, without sorting.

The chain was built from TRBV7-9 and TRBJ2-5; 11 central nucleotides agree with TRBD2. Sequenced: blood. The sequence was collected from a boy younger than 18 in good health. The DNA reads TGTGCCATACCCCTTGGGCTAGCGGGGGGCATCCAAGAGACCCAGTACTTC. This yields the protein CAIPLGLAGGIQETQYF.